This T cell receptor (beta chain) was sequenced during a study of identical twins (dated by TCRdb to 2016 to 2017). Regarding the complete study: To test whether fetal clonotypes persist, the study used deep sequencing on TCR alpha and beta repertoires from monozygotic twins, unrelated adults of various ages, and cord blood. Replicate twin experiments were performed at different times using different library preparation protocols to rule out contamination. Study-wide conclusions, independent of this receptor: Because the same donors could not be followed over many years, the conclusions depended on cross-sectional statistical analysis. Abundant cord blood beta clonotypes carried fewer insertions; young adult naive repertoires showed a weaker similar trend, while memory repertoires showed none. Compared with coincidental sharing between unrelated individuals, an excess of low generation-probability sequences was observed among out-of-frame TCR alpha sequences shared between twins. Excess twin sharing in beta out-of-frame sequences was weaker because fewer shared sequences lowered the signal-to-noise ratio. Invariant T cells such as MAIT and iNKT could partly confound zero-insertion analyses, although diverse VJ usage argued against such confounding for most clonotypes. In monozygotic twins, out-of-frame TCR alpha sharing was systematically underestimated by recombination models, although the models agreed with sharing between unrelated individuals.

Every donor in the study was a healthy Caucasian. Three pairs of female monozygotic twins, all aged roughly 18 to 29 years, were included in the twin cohort. Positive isolation kits from Invitrogen were used to isolate the CD4+ and CD8+ T cell populations. Regarding this clonotype: Its target antigen remains unknown. Nothing much larger sits one base from this clone, and base qualities are not available.

The library was generated by 5' RACE. Sequencing used an Illumina HiSeq 2000. A universal primer binding site was added through template switching, and the final cDNA carried a unique molecular identifier so that TCR cDNA molecules could be counted accurately. Specific primers in the conserved constant-segment region were used to synthesize first-strand cDNA for the TCR alpha and beta chains. To control for contamination, each cDNA library was double barcoded with a SMART-Mk sample barcode plus Illumina barcodes. TruSeq adapter sequences along with Illumina sample barcodes were introduced in two successive PCR steps. The Illumina HiSeq platform was used with custom primers to sequence TCR alpha and beta cDNA libraries. The paper's processing steps were these. MiGEC was used to process raw reads and extract unique molecular identifiers, and MiXCR was used to find CDR3 positions. Recombination models were inferred per individual with the repgenHMM and IGoR tools using an EM algorithm. The analysis of shared clonotypes was done with the tcR package in R, with sharing normalized by the product of cloneset sizes. Out-of-frame nonproductive sequences were analyzed to study raw recombination free of thymic and clonal selection effects. The public reads were reprocessed in TCRdb via fastp at Q25 and MiXCR, keeping in-frame beta chains. Duplicate CDR3 protein sequences are folded into a single record with the most common DNA and genes. What appears here as the V and J calls and clone size reflects TCRdb's work, not the paper's. The sample table contains about 530,000 distinct CDR3 sequences; only one count was recorded for around 20% of them. 0.45% to 0.5% of the sample belongs to the ten largest clones.

These sequences were also reported in another study, on yellow fever vaccine responses in identical twins. The second study reports: According to the authors, in identical twins the way T cells responded to vaccination appeared partly convergent and partly personalized. The study precisely tracked vaccine-responding T cell clones in identical twins.

The source material was CD4+ T cells sorted from blood. The receptor comes from a young woman in good health.

The CDR3 protein: CASSSLGPYEQYF. The DNA is TGTGCCAGCAGTTCCCTGGGGCCCTACGAGCAGTACTTC. The chain links TRBV28 with TRBJ2-7, with TRBD1 perhaps the D gene, on 5 matching bases. V and J lose 4 bases and 2 bases, and a span of 9 bases separates them. CDR1 and CDR2 were assigned from the germline V gene as MDHEN and SYDVKM. The CDR3 goes from the cysteine to the phenylalanine over 13 residues. Here the CDR3 DNA is all that survives: 39 bases in frame from base 1.